The text below deals with one TCR beta chain. The data originate from a study of blood T cell repertoires in COVID-19. The CDR3 covers 14 residues. Trimming cost V 0 bases and J 5 bases; bases outside gene matches: 2. CDR1 and CDR2 from the germline V gene are SGHRS and YFSETQ. Authors' analysis steps: Estimated nucleated cell counts came from reference gene primer amplification. Clones were read by immunoSEQ multiplex PCR, and TCRdb kept only the in-frame ones, dropping some. The DNA gave D and trimming, while V, J and clone size come from that table. This table holds roughly 200,000 clones, roughly 80% found once.

The chain uses TRBV5-1 and TRBJ2-5, with 9 bases lining up with TRBD2. Sequenced sample: peripheral blood. This sequence was found in a woman of 80 years or more with COVID-19, enrolled during active disease. CDR3 DNA: TGCGCCAGCAGCTTGGATACTAGCGGGGAGACCCAGTACTTC. This codes for CASSLDTSGETQYF.